The present T cell receptor (beta chain) was sequenced within a study of PD-1 blockade in classical Hodgkin lymphoma. Notes on the study in general: Newly diagnosed patients were reported to exhibit reduced baseline TCR diversity relative to healthy donors.

Points on this clone: The antigen remains unidentified.

Some clones are missing from TCRdb's copy, which holds only in-frame ones; the method was immunoSEQ multiplex PCR. In the table there are around 23,000 clones, approximately 87% of which are singletons. Time point of the sample: newly diagnosed, previously untreated cHL patient sample. Thawed PBMCs were the source of CD8+ T cells, obtained through magnetic negative selection. The study compared against PBMCs from newly diagnosed, untreated classical Hodgkin lymphoma. The TCR was taken from a human donor with classical Hodgkin lymphoma. The sequencing input was CD8+ T cells from blood.

The CDR3 coding sequence is TGTGCCAGCAGCTTCCCAGCCAATGAGCAGTTCTTC. It is translated as CASSFPANEQFF. The chain uses TRBV11-2 and TRBJ2-1; D not resolved. The length of the CDR3 is 12 residues. Germline V gene lookup returns CDR1 SGHAT and CDR2 FQNNGV. Trimming left V 3 bases short and J 6 bases short, with 6 bases between.